These T cell receptor beta chains were read from a single sample in a study of T cell responses to AZD1222 COVID-19 vaccine. The protocol was immunoSEQ multiplex PCR, while the TCRdb copy is restricted to in-frame clones and leaves out a portion. The sample shows 69,000 or so clones, roughly 87% of them seen only once. The sample here was peripheral blood, taken 28 days after the second AZD1222 dose. Receptor source: an adult who received the AZD1222 COVID-19 vaccine. Both conserved end residues are part of each CDR3. Fields, in order: clone size, D gene, J gene, V gene, CDR3 DNA, CDR3 protein. A D gene is named only where the DNA matches it firmly. Not all rows give a size; the values are once, few, many and, for expanded clones, a class.

NA	NA	TRBJ1-2	TRBV19	TGTGCCAGTAGTATAACAGCGGGCTATGGCTACACCTTC	CASSITAGYGYTF
NA	TRBD1	TRBJ1-4	TRBV27	TGTGCCAGCAGTCCCCGGACAGGGGCGCTAAAACTGTTTTTT	CASSPRTGALKLFF
NA	TRBD1	TRBJ1-5	TRBV4-3	TGCGCCAGCAGCCAAGAGGGTCCGGGACAGGGGGCGCGGGGTCAGCCCCAGCATTTT	CASSQEGPGQGARGQPQHF
NA	TRBD2	TRBJ2-1	TRBV11-3	TGTGCCAGCAGCCAAAGCGGGATGTCCTACAATGAGCAGTTCTTC	CASSQSGMSYNEQFF
NA	NA	TRBJ1-1	TRBV5-1	TGCGCCAGCAGCCCCCGCCTTCCCTTGGGCGACACTGAAGCTTTCTTT	CASSPRLPLGDTEAFF
NA	NA	TRBJ1-1	TRBV5-1	TGCGCCAGCAGTGTCTCGACCTTGCGGACTGAAGCTTTCTTT	CASSVSTLRTEAFF
NA	TRBD1	TRBJ2-7	TRBV11-1	TGTGCCAGCAGTATCGACAGGGACTACGAGCAGTACTTC	CASSIDRDYEQYF
NA	TRBD1	TRBJ2-7	TRBV7-2	TGTGCCAGCAGCCCGCCCGGGACAGGGAAAGGCGAGCAGTACTTC	CASSPPGTGKGEQYF
NA	NA	TRBJ1-1	TRBV6-5	TGTGCCAGCAGTTTGAAGAACACTGAAGCTTTCTTT	CASSLKNTEAFF
NA	TRBD1	TRBJ1-5	TRBV28	TGTGCCAGCAGTTACGGGACAGGGGTTAATCAGCCCCAGCATTTT	CASSYGTGVNQPQHF
NA	NA	TRBJ1-3	TRBV7-2	TGTGCCAGCAGCCCAATTCTGGGTGGAAACACCATATATTTT	CASSPILGGNTIYF
NA	TRBD1	TRBJ2-2	TRBV18	TGTGCCAGCTCACCCATCGGTACAGGGGGTACCGGGGAGCTGTTTTTT	CASSPIGTGGTGELFF
once	NA	TRBJ1-2	TRBV9	TGTGCCAGCAGCGTAGTAGGATATGGCTACACCTTC	CASSVVGYGYTF
NA	TRBD2	TRBJ2-3	TRBV5-6	TGTGCCAGCAGCTTGGCCCTACTAGCGCTCGGCACAGATACGCAGTATTTT	CASSLALLALGTDTQYF
NA	NA	TRBJ1-2	TRBV6-5	TGTGCCAGCACCTCTGGACGGTACTATGGCTACACCTTC	CASTSGRYYGYTF
NA	TRBD2	TRBJ2-1	TRBV6-6	TGTGCCAGCAGTTTAAAGCGGGATGGGAATGAGCAGTTCTTC	CASSLKRDGNEQFF
NA	NA	TRBJ2-7	TRBV3-1/TRBV3-2	TGTGCCAGCGGACAGAACTACGAGCAGTACTTC	CASGQNYEQYF
NA	NA	TRBJ1-2	TRBV6-2/TRBV6-3	TGTGCCAGCAGTAGGGACCAAAACTATGGCTACACCTTC	CASSRDQNYGYTF
NA	NA	TRBJ2-2	TRBV9	TGTGCCAGCAGCGTGGGGGACGCTTCGAACACCGGGGAGCTGTTTTTT	CASSVGDASNTGELFF
NA	TRBD2	TRBJ2-5	TRBV9	TGTGCCAGCAGCGTACGCAGCCATAGCGGGATACGCCAAGAGACCCAGTACTTC	CASSVRSHSGIRQETQYF
NA	TRBD2	TRBJ2-3	TRBV29-1	TGCAGCGCTAGGGGACTAGTTTCAGATACGCAGTATTTT	CSARGLVSDTQYF
NA	NA	TRBJ2-7	TRBV20-1	TGCAGTGCTAGTCGCGGAGGATCCTACGAGCAGTACTTC	CSASRGGSYEQYF
once	TRBD1	TRBJ2-2	TRBV19	TGTGCCAGTAGGAGACAGGGGAGCGACAACACCGGGGAGCTGTTTTTT	CASRRQGSDNTGELFF
NA	NA	TRBJ2-1	TRBV7-3	TGTGCCAGCAGCAACCGGGACAGCGGGAATGAGCAGTTCTTC	CASSNRDSGNEQFF
NA	NA	TRBJ1-2	TRBV4-2	TGTGCCAGCAGCCAAGAGGCAGGGGAAAATAACTATGGCTACACCTTC	CASSQEAGENNYGYTF
NA	TRBD1	TRBJ2-1	TRBV2	TGTGCCAGCAGTAGGGACAGGGGCTACAATGAGCAGTTCTTC	CASSRDRGYNEQFF
NA	NA	TRBJ2-7	TRBV18	TGTGCCAGCTCACCACCAGGGGCCCTAGGCGAGCAGTACTTC	CASSPPGALGEQYF
NA	NA	TRBJ1-1	TRBV9	TGTGCCAGCAGCGTAGGGGCAGACACTGAAGCTTTCTTT	CASSVGADTEAFF
NA	TRBD2	TRBJ2-1	TRBV23-1	TGCGCCACCAGACGAACCGGGACCCAACGGACTAGCGGGACCTACAATGAGCAGTTCTTC	CATRRTGTQRTSGTYNEQFF
many	NA	TRBJ2-7	TRBV7-2	TGTGCCAGCAGCCCCTCAGTGGGCGAGCAGTACTTC	CASSPSVGEQYF
NA	NA	TRBJ2-5	TRBV5-1	TGCGCCAGCAGCTTGGGGCTAGCGCTCGAGACCCAGTACTTC	CASSLGLALETQYF
NA	NA	TRBJ2-1	TRBV6-2/TRBV6-3	TGTGCCAGCAGTTTCTATCGGGATGAGCAGTTCTTC	CASSFYRDEQFF
NA	TRBD2	TRBJ2-7	TRBV12-5	TGTGCTAGTGGGGTCCTAGCGGGAGATTACTACGAGCAGTACTTC	CASGVLAGDYYEQYF
NA	TRBD1	TRBJ2-5	TRBV4-3	TGCGCCAGCAGCCAAGATGGGACAGGGGGCGCAGAGACCCAGTACTTC	CASSQDGTGGAETQYF
NA	NA	TRBJ1-1	TRBV19	TGTGCCAGTAGTATAGAGATGGGGACACTGAACACTGAAGCTTTCTTT	CASSIEMGTLNTEAFF
NA	NA	TRBJ2-4	TRBV5-6	TGTGCCAGCAGCTTGTTTGTAGCCCAGGGCAGGAACATTCAGTACTTC	CASSLFVAQGRNIQYF
NA	TRBD2	TRBJ2-5	TRBV5-4	TGTGCCAGCAGCTTCCGACTGGCGGGAGCTGGAGAGACCCAGTACTTC	CASSFRLAGAGETQYF
NA	TRBD1	TRBJ1-5	TRBV5-4	TGTGCCAGCAGCCAGGACAGGGTTCAGCCCCAGCATTTT	CASSQDRVQPQHF
NA	NA	TRBJ1-4	TRBV6-4	TGTGCCAGCAGCCAAACCTCGGGCAATGAAAAACTGTTTTTT	CASSQTSGNEKLFF
NA	TRBD2	TRBJ2-7	TRBV29-1	TGCAGCTCCCTGGGAGGGGAATGGAACGAGCAGTACTTC	CSSLGGEWNEQYF
NA	TRBD1	TRBJ1-1	TRBV18	TGTGCCAGCTCTCCCCGACAGGGGGCATTGAACACTGAAGCTTTCTTT	CASSPRQGALNTEAFF
NA	TRBD2	TRBJ2-7	TRBV7-9	TGTGCCACTGGACTAGTCGTTGGCGGCGAGCAGTACTTC	CATGLVVGGEQYF
once	TRBD1	TRBJ1-4	TRBV30	TGTGCCTGGAGTGTGGAAGGAGGAAAGGCCCGGAGGGGGCGAAGTGAAAAACTGTTTTTT	CAWSVEGGKARRGRSEKLFF
NA	NA	TRBJ2-7	TRBV5-4	TGTGCCAGCAGCCGCCCCCTTGGAGGCACTTACGAGCAGTACTTC	CASSRPLGGTYEQYF
NA	NA	TRBJ2-7	TRBV19	TGTGCCAGTAGTATAGTCCCCGGAAGAGCGCGTAACTACGAGCAGTACTTC	CASSIVPGRARNYEQYF
NA	TRBD1	TRBJ1-2	TRBV5-8	TGTGCCAGCAGCTTGGACAGGGGAAAGGGTGGCTACACCTTC	CASSLDRGKGGYTF
NA	TRBD2	TRBJ2-7	TRBV4-1	TGCGCCAGCAGCCAAGAACCGGGACTAAACTACGAGCAGTACTTC	CASSQEPGLNYEQYF
NA	NA	TRBJ1-2	TRBV25-1	TGTGCCAGCAGTGACGCATGGGGCGCCTATGGCTACACCTTC	CASSDAWGAYGYTF
NA	NA	TRBJ1-2	TRBV19	TGTGCCAGTAGACAGGGTATTTCTATTTACGGCTACACCTTC	CASRQGISIYGYTF
NA	TRBD2	TRBJ2-7	TRBV6-4	TGTGCCAGCAGTGAGGCAGGCGGGAGCGAGCAGTACTTC	CASSEAGGSEQYF
NA	TRBD1	TRBJ2-7	TRBV6-2/TRBV6-3	TGTGCCAGCAGCCGGGGACAGATCTACGAGCAGTACTTC	CASSRGQIYEQYF
NA	NA	TRBJ1-2	TRBV6-2/TRBV6-3	TGTGCCAGCAGTTACTCAGGGGCCTTCGCTAACTATGGCTACACCTTC	CASSYSGAFANYGYTF
few	NA	TRBJ2-1	TRBV4-2	TGTGCCAGCAGCCAAGATCTCTCCCGGGAGCAGTTCTTC	CASSQDLSREQFF
few	NA	TRBJ1-4	TRBV6-5	TGTGCCAGCAGTTACTCGAGGGCGGGAGGTAATGAAAAACTGTTTTTT	CASSYSRAGGNEKLFF